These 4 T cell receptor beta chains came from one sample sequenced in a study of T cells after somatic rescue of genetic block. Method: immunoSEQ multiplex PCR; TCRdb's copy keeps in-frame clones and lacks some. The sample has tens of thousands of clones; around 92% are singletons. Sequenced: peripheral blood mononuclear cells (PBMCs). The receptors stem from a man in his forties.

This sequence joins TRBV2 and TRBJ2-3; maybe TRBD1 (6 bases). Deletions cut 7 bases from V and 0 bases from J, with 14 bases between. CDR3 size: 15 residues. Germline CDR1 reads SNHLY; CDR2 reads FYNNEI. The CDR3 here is CASTPDSLSTDTQYF. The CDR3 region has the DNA TGTGCCAGCACCCCGGACAGCCTTAGCACAGATACGCAGTATTTT.

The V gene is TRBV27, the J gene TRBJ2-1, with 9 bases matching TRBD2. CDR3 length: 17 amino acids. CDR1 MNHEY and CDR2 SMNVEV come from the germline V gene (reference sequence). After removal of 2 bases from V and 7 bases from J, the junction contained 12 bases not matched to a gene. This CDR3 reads CASSLRGLASGVNEQFF. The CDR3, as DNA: TGTGCCAGCAGTTTAAGGGGTCTGGCTAGCGGGGTTAATGAGCAGTTCTTC.

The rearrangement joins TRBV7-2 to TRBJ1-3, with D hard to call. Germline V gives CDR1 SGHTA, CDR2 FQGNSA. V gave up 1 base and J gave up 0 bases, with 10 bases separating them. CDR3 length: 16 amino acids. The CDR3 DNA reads TGTGCCAGCAGCTTAGTGGGCGTATCCTCTGGAAACACCATATATTTT. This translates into CASSLVGVSSGNTIYF.

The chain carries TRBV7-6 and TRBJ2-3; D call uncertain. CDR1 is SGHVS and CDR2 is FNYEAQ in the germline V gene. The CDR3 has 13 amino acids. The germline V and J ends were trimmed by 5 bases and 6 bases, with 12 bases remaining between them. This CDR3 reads CASSRQEADTQYF. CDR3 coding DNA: TGTGCCAGCAGCCGGCAGGAAGCCGATACGCAGTATTTT.